A selection of T cell receptor beta chains follows, all from one sample in a study of response to subunit inactivated influenza vaccine. MiXCR, applied by TCRdb to the RT-PCR reads, yields one record per CDR3 protein. The table has around 650,000 distinct CDR3 sequences, 15% to 18% seen once. The sample consisted of PBMCs from blood, taken 11 to 12 days after vaccination. Source of these receptors: a man in his forties or fifties who received an inactivated influenza vaccine. Each CDR3 is given with its conserved first and last residue. The order of the fields is clone size, V gene, D gene, J gene, CDR3 protein, CDR3 DNA. A D gene is named only where the DNA matches it firmly. Size tells how often a clone was seen (once, few, many) or the class of an expanded clone, and some rows leave it out.

clone size: many
V gene: TRBV9
D gene: .
J gene: TRBJ2-5
CDR3 protein: CASSTGQKETQYF
CDR3 DNA: TGTGCCAGCAGTACTGGACAGAAAGAGACCCAGTACTTC

clone size: .
V gene: TRBV7-2
D gene: .
J gene: TRBJ1-2
CDR3 protein: CASSLGAGDGYTF
CDR3 DNA: TGTGCCAGCAGCTTAGGTGCGGGAGATGGCTACACCTTC

clone size: .
V gene: TRBV7-2
D gene: TRBD1
J gene: TRBJ2-1
CDR3 protein: CASSSDSSAGGGEQFF
CDR3 DNA: TGTGCCAGCAGCTCAGATAGTTCGGCAGGGGGCGGTGAGCAGTTCTTC

clone size: .
V gene: TRBV6-1
D gene: TRBD1
J gene: TRBJ2-7
CDR3 protein: CASREYRQGRTPYEQYF
CDR3 DNA: TGTGCCAGCAGAGAATATCGACAGGGAAGAACGCCCTACGAGCAGTACTTC

clone size: few
V gene: TRBV6-2/TRBV6-3
D gene: .
J gene: TRBJ2-2
CDR3 protein: CASRWGFANTGELFF
CDR3 DNA: TGTGCCAGCCGATGGGGGTTCGCGAACACCGGGGAGCTGTTTTTT

clone size: .
V gene: TRBV10-3
D gene: TRBD2
J gene: TRBJ2-7
CDR3 protein: CAISGRLAGHYEQYF
CDR3 DNA: TGTGCCATCAGTGGCCGACTAGCGGGTCACTACGAGCAGTACTTC

clone size: .
V gene: TRBV12-3/TRBV12-4
D gene: .
J gene: TRBJ1-3
CDR3 protein: CASSMAGSGNTIYF
CDR3 DNA: TGTGCCAGCAGTATGGCGGGTTCTGGAAACACCATATATTTT

clone size: .
V gene: TRBV29-1
D gene: .
J gene: TRBJ1-2
CDR3 protein: CSVDEPENYGYTF
CDR3 DNA: TGCAGCGTTGACGAACCCGAAAACTATGGCTACACCTTC

clone size: few
V gene: TRBV5-1
D gene: TRBD2
J gene: TRBJ2-7
CDR3 protein: CASSFTLAGGVMEQYF
CDR3 DNA: TGCGCCAGCAGCTTTACCCTAGCGGGAGGGGTTATGGAGCAGTACTTC

clone size: few
V gene: TRBV4-1
D gene: .
J gene: TRBJ1-1
CDR3 protein: CASSQEVGVWWTEAFF
CDR3 DNA: TGCGCCAGCAGCCAAGAGGTGGGGGTTTGGTGGACTGAAGCTTTCTTT

clone size: .
V gene: TRBV20-1
D gene: TRBD2
J gene: TRBJ2-7
CDR3 protein: CSARSPAGGYEQYF
CDR3 DNA: TGCAGTGCTAGAAGTCCAGCGGGAGGGTACGAGCAGTACTTC

clone size: few
V gene: TRBV18
D gene: TRBD1
J gene: TRBJ1-5
CDR3 protein: CASSEQGAVQPQHF
CDR3 DNA: TGTGCCAGCTCGGAGCAGGGGGCGGTTCAGCCCCAGCATTTT

clone size: few
V gene: TRBV6-2/TRBV6-3
D gene: TRBD1
J gene: TRBJ2-3
CDR3 protein: CASSPRTGGGPDTQYF
CDR3 DNA: TGTGCCAGCAGTCCCCGAACAGGGGGCGGCCCAGATACGCAGTATTTT

clone size: .
V gene: TRBV20-1
D gene: .
J gene: TRBJ1-1
CDR3 protein: CSASPQITVKAEAFF
CDR3 DNA: TGCAGTGCTAGTCCCCAAATAACAGTGAAGGCTGAAGCTTTCTTT

clone size: few
V gene: TRBV20-1
D gene: TRBD1
J gene: TRBJ1-2
CDR3 protein: CSARGTGLEYGYTF
CDR3 DNA: TGCAGTGCTAGAGGGACAGGGCTGGAGTATGGCTACACCTTC

clone size: .
V gene: TRBV29-1
D gene: .
J gene: TRBJ1-1
CDR3 protein: CSVAGRANTEAFF
CDR3 DNA: TGCAGCGTCGCTGGACGGGCGAACACTGAAGCTTTCTTT

clone size: few
V gene: TRBV5-6
D gene: .
J gene: TRBJ2-1
CDR3 protein: CASSLRSGAGDNEQFF
CDR3 DNA: TGTGCCAGCAGCTTGAGATCTGGGGCTGGCGACAATGAGCAGTTCTTC

clone size: many
V gene: TRBV20-1
D gene: TRBD1
J gene: TRBJ2-7
CDR3 protein: CSARADRGYEQYF
CDR3 DNA: TGCAGTGCTAGGGCGGACAGGGGTTACGAGCAGTACTTC

clone size: many
V gene: TRBV5-1
D gene: .
J gene: TRBJ1-2
CDR3 protein: CASSLVVGQNYGYTF
CDR3 DNA: TGCGCCAGCAGCTTGGTGGTTGGGCAGAACTATGGCTACACCTTC

clone size: .
V gene: TRBV29-1
D gene: TRBD1
J gene: TRBJ2-3
CDR3 protein: CSVGKGTGRTDTQYF
CDR3 DNA: TGCAGCGTCGGCAAGGGGACAGGGAGGACAGATACGCAGTATTTT

clone size: many
V gene: TRBV20-1
D gene: .
J gene: TRBJ2-3
CDR3 protein: CSARDPQAQTSGDTQYF
CDR3 DNA: TGCAGTGCTAGAGATCCTCAGGCACAAACCTCGGGAGATACGCAGTATTTT

clone size: .
V gene: TRBV15
D gene: .
J gene: TRBJ2-1
CDR3 protein: CATSRGGGKVNEQFF
CDR3 DNA: TGTGCCACCAGCAGAGGGGGGGGCAAGGTCAATGAGCAGTTCTTC

clone size: few
V gene: TRBV20-1
D gene: .
J gene: TRBJ2-1
CDR3 protein: CSARTTGYNEQFF
CDR3 DNA: TGCAGTGCTAGAACGACAGGTTACAATGAGCAGTTCTTC

clone size: many
V gene: TRBV4-1
D gene: TRBD2
J gene: TRBJ2-1
CDR3 protein: CASSQGLAGAYNEQFF
CDR3 DNA: TGCGCCAGCAGCCAAGGATTAGCGGGGGCCTACAATGAGCAGTTCTTC

clone size: few
V gene: TRBV28
D gene: TRBD1
J gene: TRBJ2-5
CDR3 protein: CASSLGVGRGRAEETQYF
CDR3 DNA: TGTGCCAGCAGTTTGGGGGTGGGCAGGGGGCGGGCCGAAGAGACCCAGTACTTC

clone size: .
V gene: TRBV29-1
D gene: .
J gene: TRBJ1-4
CDR3 protein: CSVGGANEKLFF
CDR3 DNA: TGCAGCGTTGGTGGAGCTAATGAAAAACTGTTTTTT

clone size: .
V gene: TRBV7-9
D gene: .
J gene: TRBJ2-7
CDR3 protein: CASSLIVRGNYEQYF
CDR3 DNA: TGTGCCAGCAGCTTAATTGTCCGGGGAAACTACGAGCAGTACTTC

clone size: .
V gene: TRBV4-2
D gene: TRBD1
J gene: TRBJ2-7
CDR3 protein: CASSQAPPGQGGEQYF
CDR3 DNA: TGTGCCAGCAGCCAAGCCCCCCCGGGACAGGGGGGCGAGCAGTACTTC

clone size: few
V gene: TRBV6-2/TRBV6-3
D gene: .
J gene: TRBJ1-2
CDR3 protein: CASSYKTGTLQNYGYTF
CDR3 DNA: TGTGCCAGCAGTTATAAAACCGGGACACTTCAGAACTATGGCTACACCTTC

clone size: many
V gene: TRBV7-9
D gene: .
J gene: TRBJ1-5
CDR3 protein: CASSLASRNQPQHF
CDR3 DNA: TGTGCCAGCAGCTTAGCAAGCCGGAATCAGCCCCAGCATTTT

clone size: .
V gene: TRBV28
D gene: .
J gene: TRBJ2-1
CDR3 protein: CASSLEPGVDYNEQFF
CDR3 DNA: TGTGCCAGCAGTTTAGAGCCGGGAGTGGACTACAATGAGCAGTTCTTC

clone size: few
V gene: TRBV4-2
D gene: TRBD2
J gene: TRBJ2-3
CDR3 protein: CASSLPWGKLAVLETSTDTQYF
CDR3 DNA: TGTGCCAGCAGCCTTCCCTGGGGTAAACTAGCGGTACTTGAAACTAGCACAGATACGCAGTATTTT

clone size: .
V gene: TRBV7-3
D gene: .
J gene: TRBJ2-1
CDR3 protein: CASSVQGREQFF
CDR3 DNA: TGTGCCAGCAGCGTACAGGGACGGGAGCAGTTCTTC

clone size: few
V gene: TRBV5-6
D gene: TRBD1
J gene: TRBJ2-6
CDR3 protein: CASSLRIGQGISGANVLTF
CDR3 DNA: TGTGCCAGCAGCTTGAGGATAGGACAGGGAATTTCTGGGGCCAACGTCCTGACTTTC

clone size: .
V gene: TRBV7-2
D gene: .
J gene: TRBJ2-7
CDR3 protein: CASSLEGFSSYEQYF
CDR3 DNA: TGTGCCAGCAGCTTGGAGGGCTTTAGCTCCTACGAGCAGTACTTC

clone size: .
V gene: TRBV6-2/TRBV6-3
D gene: .
J gene: TRBJ1-2
CDR3 protein: CASRPGRDRGGYTF
CDR3 DNA: TGTGCCAGCAGGCCTGGCAGGGACCGGGGAGGCTACACCTTC

clone size: .
V gene: TRBV29-1
D gene: .
J gene: TRBJ2-3
CDR3 protein: CSVEPGAITDTQYF
CDR3 DNA: TGCAGCGTTGAGCCGGGGGCCATCACAGATACGCAGTATTTT

clone size: .
V gene: TRBV6-6
D gene: .
J gene: TRBJ1-2
CDR3 protein: CASSYSEGRGYTF
CDR3 DNA: TGTGCCAGCAGTTACTCGGAGGGGCGTGGCTACACCTTC

clone size: .
V gene: TRBV20-1
D gene: .
J gene: TRBJ1-1
CDR3 protein: CSAARGRDTEAFF
CDR3 DNA: TGCAGTGCTGCCAGGGGTCGGGACACTGAAGCTTTCTTT

clone size: .
V gene: TRBV6-2/TRBV6-3
D gene: TRBD2
J gene: TRBJ2-7
CDR3 protein: CASSYSVRTSPYEQYF
CDR3 DNA: TGTGCCAGCAGTTACTCCGTCAGGACTAGTCCCTACGAGCAGTACTTC

clone size: many
V gene: TRBV5-1
D gene: .
J gene: TRBJ2-1
CDR3 protein: CASSPQSGSYNEQFF
CDR3 DNA: TGCGCCAGCAGCCCTCAGAGCGGCTCCTACAATGAGCAGTTCTTC

clone size: few
V gene: TRBV20-1
D gene: .
J gene: TRBJ2-2
CDR3 protein: CSAKSRTNTGELFF
CDR3 DNA: TGCAGTGCTAAAAGCAGGACCAACACCGGGGAGCTGTTTTTT

clone size: .
V gene: TRBV6-2/TRBV6-3
D gene: .
J gene: TRBJ2-6
CDR3 protein: CASTKGGIHSGANVLTF
CDR3 DNA: TGTGCCAGCACCAAGGGGGGGATTCACTCTGGGGCCAACGTCCTGACTTTC

clone size: many
V gene: TRBV24-1
D gene: .
J gene: TRBJ1-2
CDR3 protein: CATSDEAYGYTF
CDR3 DNA: TGTGCCACCAGTGATGAAGCATATGGCTACACCTTC

clone size: few
V gene: TRBV27
D gene: TRBD1
J gene: TRBJ1-2
CDR3 protein: CASSLTGTGVAYFSGYTF
CDR3 DNA: TGTGCCAGCAGTTTGACCGGGACAGGGGTTGCTTACTTCAGCGGCTACACCTTC

clone size: .
V gene: TRBV29-1
D gene: .
J gene: TRBJ1-2
CDR3 protein: CSVGAGLNYGYTF
CDR3 DNA: TGCAGCGTTGGGGCAGGGCTGAACTATGGCTACACCTTC

clone size: few
V gene: TRBV10-3
D gene: .
J gene: TRBJ2-7
CDR3 protein: CAISGISTSSYEQYF
CDR3 DNA: TGTGCCATCAGTGGAATCTCTACGAGCTCCTACGAGCAGTACTTC

clone size: .
V gene: TRBV24-1
D gene: .
J gene: TRBJ1-2
CDR3 protein: CATSDGLYGYTF
CDR3 DNA: TGTGCCACCAGTGATGGCCTCTATGGCTACACCTTC

clone size: few
V gene: TRBV11-2
D gene: .
J gene: TRBJ2-3
CDR3 protein: CASSTRLLGTDTQYF
CDR3 DNA: TGTGCCAGCAGCACACGACTGTTAGGCACAGATACGCAGTATTTT

clone size: .
V gene: TRBV20-1
D gene: .
J gene: TRBJ2-1
CDR3 protein: CSASGALSSYNEQFF
CDR3 DNA: TGCAGTGCTAGTGGAGCCCTCAGCTCCTACAATGAGCAGTTCTTC

clone size: few
V gene: TRBV20-1
D gene: TRBD2
J gene: TRBJ2-2
CDR3 protein: CSASLAGKNTGELFF
CDR3 DNA: TGCAGTGCTAGTCTAGCGGGGAAAAACACCGGGGAGCTGTTTTTT